The next 16 T cell receptor beta chains were all read from a single sample in a study of T cell repertoires in ileal Crohn's disease (dated by TCRdb to about 2019). Sample time point, as interpreted from the label and publication: inflamed ileum from the surgical specimen. The library relied on the immunoSEQ multiplex PCR assay. TCRdb took over this immuneACCESS table, retaining in-frame rearrangements with V and J assigned. Such tables are incomplete; in checked studies, under half of the missing clones stem from an unresolved V gene, and the remainder is unexplained. A total of 2,500 to 3,500 clones appear in this sample, about 85% of them only once. The biggest ten clones account for roughly 7.1% of the sample. Sequencing used ileal tissue. Receptor source: an adult with Crohn's disease.

The chain recombines TRBV7-9 with TRBJ2-2; 7 bases are a match to TRBD1. Trimming removed 1 base from V and 9 bases from J; junction bases left unmatched: 8. CDR3 length equals 15 residues. Germline V CDR1 and CDR2: SEHNR, FQNEAQ (reference sequence). CDR3 loop: CASSLDTGVERELFF. The CDR3, as DNA: TGTGCCAGCAGCTTAGATACAGGGGTCGAGCGGGAGCTGTTTTTT.

The gene calls are TRBV7-3 and TRBJ1-2; D uncertain. The germline CDR1 and CDR2 sequences are SGHTA and FQGTGA. V was shortened by 2 bases and J by 5 bases, with 15 bases between the two germline ends. The CDR3 covers 15 residues. The CDR3 sequence is CASSLGGNLGYGYTF. For the CDR3, the DNA is TGTGCCAGCAGCTTAGGCGGAAATTTGGGATATGGCTACACCTTC.

This clone was counted only a few times. The chain links TRBV9 to TRBJ2-2; tentative D call: TRBD1 (6 bases). V lost 1 base, J lost 0 bases, and 19 bases lay in between. The length of the CDR3 is 19 residues. Germline V gene lookup returns CDR1 SGDLS and CDR2 YYNGEE. CDR3 sequence reads: CASSVRRGGAGPNTGELFF. The CDR3, as DNA: TGTGCCAGCAGCGTAAGAAGAGGGGGTGCGGGCCCGAACACCGGGGAGCTGTTTTTT. The variable domain in full, completed from reference TRBV9 and TRBJ2-2, reads DSGVTQTPKHLITATGQRVTLRCSPRSGDLSVYWYQQSLDQGLQFLIQYYNGEERAKGNILERFSAQQFPDLHSELNLSSLELGDSALYFCASSVRRGGAGPNTGELFFGEGSRLTVL.

The sample holds a few counts of this clone. The chain links TRBV5-1 to TRBJ1-1, with a weak D call TRBD1 (6 bases). The CDR3 length is 16 residues. V dropped 0 bases and J dropped 6 bases, with 18 bases sitting between them. Germline CDR1 reads SGHRS; CDR2 reads YFSETQ. The CDR3 spells CASSLGDGGFGAEAFF. The CDR3, as DNA: TGCGCCAGCAGCTTGGGGGATGGGGGCTTTGGGGCTGAAGCTTTCTTT.

This chain links TRBV28 with TRBJ2-7; D is perhaps TRBD1 (5 bases). With 3 bases removed from V and 7 bases from J, the gap between germline ends came to 13 bases. Germline loops: CDR1 MDHEN, CDR2 SYDVKM. The CDR3 length is 13 residues. CDR3 DNA: TGTGCCAGCAGTTTCGCCCTCAGGGTAGAGCAGTACTTC. It codes for CASSFALRVEQYF.

This clone was seen a single time. A junction boundary mismatches the germline segment, possibly from a read error. This rearrangement joins TRBV6-5 to TRBJ1-6; the D gene is possibly TRBD1 (5 bases). CDR1 is MNHEY and CDR2 is SVGAGI in the germline V gene. CDR3 length: 15 residues. The CDR3 is CTSSYSGTNNSPLHF. CDR3 DNA sequence: TGTACCAGCAGTTACTCAGGGACGAATAATTCACCCCTCCACTTT.

The chain employs TRBV30 and TRBJ2-7; D not certain. The CDR3 has 11 residues. Deletions cut 3 bases from V and 5 bases from J, with 8 bases between. Germline loops: CDR1 GTSNPN, CDR2 SVGIG (reference sequence). This CDR3 is CAWRVLNEQYF. The CDR3 coding sequence is TGTGCCTGGAGAGTACTAAACGAGCAGTACTTC. Looking up the rest from reference TRBV30 and TRBJ2-7 gives the full variable domain: SQTIHQWPATLVQPVGSPLSLECTVEGTSNPNLYWYRQAAGRGLQLLFYSVGIGQISSEVPQNLSASRPQDRQFILSSKKLLLSDSGFYLCAWRVLNEQYFGPGTRLTVT.

The gene calls are TRBV5-5 and TRBJ1-5; 8 positions agree with TRBD1. J gave up 5 bases and V 4 bases, and 8 bases lay outside the gene matches. The germline V gene has CDR1 SGHKS and CDR2 YYEKEE (reference sequence). The CDR3 totals 15 residues. The CDR3, as DNA: TGTGCCAGCAGCCTTCAGACAGGGGAGCATCAGCCCCAGCATTTT. As protein: CASSLQTGEHQPQHF.

The chain employs TRBV28 and TRBJ1-2, with 8 bases aligning to TRBD1. The germline CDR1 and CDR2 sequences are MDHEN and SYDVKM. With 5 bases clipped from V and 4 bases from J, the junction kept 6 bases outside the gene matches. CDR3 length: 14 amino acids. CDR3 bases: TGTGCCAGCAGTCATGGACAGGGAGGCTATGGCTACACCTTC. It codes for CASSHGQGGYGYTF.

The chain has TRBV18 and TRBJ1-2, with D hard to call. In germline, CDR1 is KGHSH, CDR2 LQKENI. The CDR3 is 15 residues long. Between the trimmed V and J ends, which lost 2 bases and 6 bases, there was a span of 16 bases. The CDR3 is CASSPFGSGGDGYTF. The CDR3 DNA follows: TGTGCCAGCTCACCATTTGGGTCCGGCGGGGATGGCTACACCTTC.

V gene TRBV2 combines with J gene TRBJ2-3; D is possibly TRBD1 (5 bases). The germline CDR1 and CDR2 sequences are SNHLY and FYNNEI. The CDR3 spans 14 residues. The V end lost 8 bases, the J end lost 0 bases, and 12 bases lay between the germline ends. CDR3 DNA: TGTGCCAGCGCAGGGCTCTCTAGCACAGATACGCAGTATTTT. Translating it yields CASAGLSSTDTQYF.

This clone was recorded once. The V gene is TRBV6-1, the J gene TRBJ2-7; 9 positions agree with TRBD1. The CDR3 extends over 17 amino acids. The ends lost 0 bases at V and 1 base at J; junction bases unmatched: 7. Germline CDR1 is MNHNS and CDR2 is SASEGT. The CDR3 DNA reads as TGTGCCAGCAGTGAAGCGCTACTAGGGACAGGGTCCTACGAGCAGTACTTC. The encoded protein is CASSEALLGTGSYEQYF.

The chain is built from TRBV15 and TRBJ2-5, with D perhaps TRBD2 (6 bases). This CDR3 has 14 residues. The V end was cut by 1 base, the J end by 3 bases, with 9 bases between. Germline V gene data show CDR1 as LNHNV and CDR2 as YYDKDF (reference sequence). In nucleotides, the CDR3 is TGTGCCACCAGCAGAGGGGGCGGGAAAGAGACCCAGTACTTC. This encodes CATSRGGGKETQYF.

The V and J genes are TRBV5-1 and TRBJ2-7; the D gene is possibly TRBD1 (6 bases). The V gene lost 0 bases and the J gene lost 0 bases, with 19 bases spanning the gap. The length of the CDR3 is 18 residues. In germline, CDR1 is SGHRS, CDR2 YFSETQ. CDR3 DNA: TGCGCCAGCAGCTTGGGGGCGTACAGGGTTGGGCCCTCCTACGAGCAGTACTTC. Encoded protein: CASSLGAYRVGPSYEQYF.

The chain recombines TRBV11-3 with TRBJ2-7; D gene unclear. This CDR3 spans 14 amino acids. V was trimmed by 0 bases and J by 2 bases, leaving 8 bases between them. In germline, CDR1 is SGHNT, CDR2 YENEEA. Written as DNA, the CDR3 is TGTGCCAGCAGCTTAGACGGGTCTACCTACGAGCAGTACTTC. Residues: CASSLDGSTYEQYF.

This rearrangement joins TRBV5-4 to TRBJ2-1, with TRBD1 matching 7 bases. CDR1 is SGHNT and CDR2 is YYREEE in the germline V gene (reference sequence). This CDR3 comprises 13 residues. J gave up 5 bases and V 5 bases, and 4 bases lay outside the gene matches. CDR3 sequence: CASRRDSHNEQFF. The CDR3 DNA is TGTGCCAGCAGGAGGGACAGTCACAATGAGCAGTTCTTC.